A selection of T cell receptor beta chains follows, all from one sample in a study of blood T cells in healthy people across ages. TCRdb redid the calling of the 5' RACE reads with MiXCR, one entry per CDR3 protein. Altogether around 1,700,000 distinct CDR3 sequences are present, 28% being singletons, with the ten largest covering 7% to 9%. The sequencing input was blood. Receptors originate from a woman under 40 in good health. Both conserved end residues are part of each CDR3. A D gene is named only where the DNA matches it firmly. Clone sizes are given selectively: once, few, many, or a class where the clone is expanded.

d_gene	v_gene	abundance	j_gene	CDR3nt	CDR3aa
NA	TRBV29-1	many	TRBJ2-6	TGCAGCTTTAGCTCTGGGGCCAACGTCCTGACTTTC	CSFSSGANVLTF
NA	TRBV5-1	NA	TRBJ1-5	TGCGCCAGCAGCCGACTGCTTGGAGAGCCCCAGCATTTT	CASSRLLGEPQHF
NA	TRBV20-1	few	TRBJ1-1	TGCAGTGCTAGAGAGATTCCAGGGCCCAACACTGAAGCTTTCTTT	CSAREIPGPNTEAFF
TRBD1	TRBV4-3	many	TRBJ2-7	TGCGCCAGCAGCCAAGATCCGGGACAGGGTTACTACGAGCAGTACTTC	CASSQDPGQGYYEQYF
NA	TRBV20-1	NA	TRBJ2-3	TGCAGTGCTAGAGGCCCCGGCAGGGTTGCAGATACGCAGTATTTT	CSARGPGRVADTQYF
NA	TRBV11-2	once	TRBJ2-1	TGTGCCAGCACCCAGGGCCCCCGGGGGCGTAAGGATGGGCAGTTCTTC	CASTQGPRGRKDGQFF
NA	TRBV20-1	few	TRBJ2-7	TGCAGTGCTAGAGTCGGAGGGTTTTACGAGCAGTACTTC	CSARVGGFYEQYF
NA	TRBV7-6	many	TRBJ2-7	TGTGCCAGCAGCAACCCTCTGACTACTCGAGGGGACGAGCAGTACTTC	CASSNPLTTRGDEQYF
NA	TRBV29-1	few	TRBJ1-3	TGCAGCGTTGAAGAGCGGCTCTCTGGAAACACCATATATTTT	CSVEERLSGNTIYF
NA	TRBV4-1	many	TRBJ2-7	TGCGCCAGCTACGAGCAGTACTTC	CASYEQYF
NA	TRBV29-1	many	TRBJ1-2	TGCAGCGTTGAATCCGCGGGAGGCTACACCTTC	CSVESAGGYTF
TRBD2	TRBV15	many	TRBJ2-1	TGTGCCACCAGCGGAACAACTAGCGGGAGAAGGAATGAGCAGTTCTTC	CATSGTTSGRRNEQFF
NA	TRBV7-2	few	TRBJ2-3	TGTGCCGGCAGCCTTAGATCATCGCGGGGATACACAGATACGCAGTATTTT	CAGSLRSSRGYTDTQYF
NA	TRBV5-1	NA	TRBJ2-2	TGCGCCAGCGGATCCGGGACGTTGAACACCGGGGAGCTGTTTTTT	CASGSGTLNTGELFF
TRBD2	TRBV4-1	few	TRBJ2-7	TGCGCCAGCAGCCCGAGGGAAACCGGGACTAGCGGCTCCTACGAGCAGTACTTC	CASSPRETGTSGSYEQYF
TRBD2	TRBV7-2	many	TRBJ2-7	TGTGCCAGCAGCCCCCGTACTAGCGGGAGAGGCGAGCAGTACTTC	CASSPRTSGRGEQYF
TRBD2	TRBV2	NA	TRBJ2-1	TGTGCCAGCCGCAGGACTAGCGGGAAAAATGAGCAGTTCTTC	CASRRTSGKNEQFF
NA	TRBV18	NA	TRBJ2-7	TGTGCCAGCTCACCGGGGCTGGACACCTACGAGCAGTACTTC	CASSPGLDTYEQYF
NA	TRBV7-9	NA	TRBJ1-1	TGTGCCAGCAGCTTAGAACGAGGGTCGAACACTGAAGCTTTCTTT	CASSLERGSNTEAFF
NA	TRBV4-3	NA	TRBJ2-6	TGCGCCAGCAGCCAAGGGACCCGACTAGGAGGATTCTTAGGGGCCAACGTCCGGACTTTC	CASSQGTRLGGFLGANVRTF
TRBD2	TRBV12-3/TRBV12-4	once	TRBJ2-3	TGTGCCAGCAGTTTACGAATAGCGGGACCGAGAGCAGATACGCAGTATTTT	CASSLRIAGPRADTQYF
NA	TRBV5-6	NA	TRBJ1-3	TGTGCCAGCAGCTTACGATCCTACTCTGGAAACACCATATATTTT	CASSLRSYSGNTIYF
TRBD1	TRBV29-1	few	TRBJ2-1	TGCAGCGTTGAAAGGACAGGGGGCAATGAGCAGTTCTTC	CSVERTGGNEQFF
NA	TRBV4-1	NA	TRBJ2-1	TGCGCCAGCAGCCAAGGAGGAGGGACCAGCTCCTACAATGAGCAGCTCTTC	CASSQGGGTSSYNEQLF
TRBD1	TRBV20-1	many	TRBJ1-5	TGCAGTGCCCGAACCGGGACAGGGAATCAGCCCCAGCATTTT	CSARTGTGNQPQHF
NA	TRBV5-1	few	TRBJ1-1	TGCGCCAGCAGCACAGGAGGTGTTTTGAACACTGAAGCTTTCTTT	CASSTGGVLNTEAFF
NA	TRBV7-9	few	TRBJ2-5	TGTGCCAGCAGCTTGTATAGAGGGCGGGAAGAGACCCAGTACTTC	CASSLYRGREETQYF
NA	TRBV30	few	TRBJ1-5	TGTGCCTGGAGTGTAGCCAGCTTCAATCAGCCCCAGCATTTT	CAWSVASFNQPQHF
NA	TRBV11-2	NA	TRBJ2-5	TGTGCCAGCAGCACCCGGCGGGCGGAGTGGGAGACCCAGTACTTC	CASSTRRAEWETQYF
TRBD1	TRBV4-1	many	TRBJ1-2	TGCGCCAGCAGCCAATTGGAGGGGGCCGCCTTAGGCTACACCTTC	CASSQLEGAALGYTF
NA	TRBV6-7	few	TRBJ2-7	TGTGCCAGCAGGACCCTCTCCTACGAGCAGTACTTC	CASRTLSYEQYF
NA	TRBV11-2	few	TRBJ2-3	TGTGCCAGCAGCTCCCCCGGGACAACGGATACGCAGTATTTT	CASSSPGTTDTQYF
TRBD1	TRBV27	once	TRBJ2-7	TGTGCCAGCAGGCCGGACAGGGTAGCTCGGGAGCAGTACTTC	CASRPDRVAREQYF
NA	TRBV6-1	few	TRBJ1-5	TGTGCCAGCAGTCCGGACCTCTTACGTAGTCAGCCCCAGCATTTT	CASSPDLLRSQPQHF
TRBD1	TRBV20-1	many	TRBJ2-5	TGCAGTGCTAGCAAGGGGGCGAGGGAGACCCAGTACTTC	CSASKGARETQYF
TRBD2	TRBV4-3	NA	TRBJ2-7	TGCGCCAGCAGCCAAGATTTACTAGCGGGAGTAGGTAATGAGCAGTACTTC	CASSQDLLAGVGNEQYF
NA	TRBV24-1	few	TRBJ2-1	TGTGCCACCAGTGACTTTGACAATGAGCAGTTCTTC	CATSDFDNEQFF
TRBD1	TRBV2	few	TRBJ2-1	TGTGCCAGCAGTGAACTTCTTCGGACAGGGAGTTATAATGAGCAGTTCTTC	CASSELLRTGSYNEQFF
TRBD1	TRBV12-3/TRBV12-4	NA	TRBJ1-5	TGTGCCAGCAGTCCAAAGAATCCGGGACAGGGGTCGCGGCAGCCCCAGCATTTT	CASSPKNPGQGSRQPQHF
NA	TRBV6-6	NA	TRBJ1-4	TGTGCCAGTAGCTCAGGTGTTCGGAGTGAAAAACTGTTTTTT	CASSSGVRSEKLFF
NA	TRBV21-1	NA	TRBJ2-7	TGTGCCAGCAGCAAAGCCGGACTAGCGGGATGGAGCGAGCAGTACTTC	CASSKAGLAGWSEQYF
TRBD2	TRBV5-1	few	TRBJ2-1	TGCGCCAGCAGCTGGGGGACTAGCGGGGGGGCCCATGAGCAGTTCTTC	CASSWGTSGGAHEQFF
TRBD2	TRBV6-4	many	TRBJ2-1	TGTGCCAGCAGTGAGGGGACTAGCGGGGGAGGAAATGAGCAGTTCTTC	CASSEGTSGGGNEQFF
NA	TRBV28	few	TRBJ1-2	TGTGCCAGCAGTTTAGTCAGGAGGGCCAAGGGCTACACCTTC	CASSLVRRAKGYTF
NA	TRBV7-2	NA	TRBJ2-6	TGTGCCAGCAGCGGCCAACAGGTTAGCCGGCCTGGGGCCAACGTCCTGACTTTC	CASSGQQVSRPGANVLTF
NA	TRBV20-1	NA	TRBJ2-2	TGCAGTGCTAGCAACTTCACCGGGGAGCTGTTTTTT	CSASNFTGELFF